These 28 T cell receptor beta chains came from one sample sequenced in a study of technical replicates of blood from a handful of donors. The method was immunoSEQ multiplex PCR; TCRdb's version includes in-frame clones alone and lacks a portion of them. The sample carries around 83,000 clones, about nine tenths recorded once. Sequencing was performed on T cells isolated from PBMCs. Source of these receptors: a human donor in good health. Some clones in this sample may be carry-over from other donors' samples.

The chain is built from TRBV5-4 and TRBJ2-1, with D maybe TRBD1 (6 bases). This CDR3 spans 12 amino acids. CDR1 is SGHNT and CDR2 is YYREEE in the germline V gene (reference sequence). Trimming took off 4 bases at V and 7 bases at J, with 9 bases between the two ends. CDR3 residues: CASSLQGNEQFF. In DNA, the CDR3 is TGTGCCAGCAGCCTACAGGGAAATGAGCAGTTCTTC.

V gene TRBV5-8 combines with J gene TRBJ2-7, with 10 bases that match TRBD1. CDR3 length equals 14 residues. Germline assignment: CDR1 SGHTS and CDR2 YDEGEE. Trimming cost V 2 bases and J 2 bases; bases outside gene matches: 1. The CDR3 sequence: CASSFGTGAYEQYF. The CDR3 DNA reads as TGTGCCAGCAGCTTTGGGACAGGGGCCTACGAGCAGTACTTC.

The CDR3 is CARSHRDRVYGYTF. In DNA form, the CDR3 reads TGTGCCAGAAGCCACCGGGACAGGGTCTATGGCTACACCTTC. The chain links TRBV5-3 to TRBJ1-2; 9 nucleotides align to TRBD1. TRBV5-3 is reported as an ORF; its role is uncertain. V trimming: 4 bases; J trimming: 4 bases; junction bases outside the gene matches: 5. The CDR3 totals 14 residues.

The rearrangement links TRBV7-2 to TRBJ2-1, with 10 bases that match TRBD2. CDR3 length equals 14 residues. With 5 bases clipped from V and 3 bases from J, the junction kept 1 base outside the gene matches. The germline V gene has CDR1 SGHTA and CDR2 FQGNSA. CDR3 nucleotides: TGTGCCAGCAGCCCTAGCGGGGGCTACAATGAGCAGTTCTTC. Translating it yields CASSPSGGYNEQFF. The full variable domain, rest sourced from reference TRBV7-2 and TRBJ2-1, is GAGVSQSPSNKVTEKGKDVELRCDPISGHTALYWYRQSLGQGLEFLIYFQGNSAPDKSGLPSDRFSAERTGGSVSTLTIQRTQQEDSAVYLCASSPSGGYNEQFFGPGTRLTVL.

The rearrangement uses TRBV6-5 and TRBJ2-7; a possible D gene is TRBD2 (6 bases). Germline CDR1 reads MNHEY; CDR2 reads SVGAGI. The CDR3 length is 13 residues. V shed 9 bases and J shed 6 bases, with 18 bases lying between them. The CDR3 sequence is CASTRAAGGEQYF. CDR3 sequence (DNA): TGTGCCAGTACCCGAGCTGCCGGGGGCGAGCAGTACTTC.

The J gene is TRBJ2-7, the V gene TRBV5-4; 8 positions agree with TRBD1. In germline, CDR1 is SGHNT, CDR2 YYREEE (reference sequence). After removal of 4 bases from V and 5 bases from J, the junction contained 8 bases not matched to a gene. The CDR3 sequence is 14 residues long. The CDR3 DNA reads as TGTGCCAGCAGCGGTAGACAGGGGCTCGACGAGCAGTACTTC. Protein sequence: CASSGRQGLDEQYF.

The chain joins TRBV30 to TRBJ2-7, with D perhaps TRBD2 (5 bases). Looked up from germline, CDR1 is GTSNPN and CDR2 is SVGIG (reference sequence). V gave up 1 base and J gave up 2 bases, with 6 bases separating them. The CDR3 sequence is 12 residues long. CDR3 protein: CAWSGETYEQYF. The CDR3 DNA reads as TGTGCCTGGAGTGGGGAGACCTACGAGCAGTACTTC. The variable domain in full, with the rest retrieved from reference TRBV30 and TRBJ2-7, is SQTIHQWPATLVQPVGSPLSLECTVEGTSNPNLYWYRQAAGRGLQLLFYSVGIGQISSEVPQNLSASRPQDRQFILSSKKLLLSDSGFYLCAWSGETYEQYFGPGTRLTVT.

The chain couples TRBV19 to TRBJ2-7, with 10 bases lining up with TRBD2. V trimming: 4 bases; J trimming: 11 bases; junction bases outside the gene matches: 14. The CDR3 contains 15 residues. Germline lookup yields CDR1 LNHDA and CDR2 SQIVND (reference sequence). CDR3 in DNA: TGTGCCAGTAGTAGTTCCGCTAGCGGGAGAGCCCGGGAGTACTTC. Protein: CASSSSASGRAREYF.

V is TRBV11-2 and J is TRBJ2-3; 9 bases match TRBD2. Germline CDR1 and CDR2: SGHAT and FQNNGV. The CDR3 is made up of 15 amino acids. The V and J ends lost 10 bases and 4 bases, in that order; junction bases with no gene match: 12. The CDR3 is CATRVVAGVPDTQYF. Written as DNA, the CDR3 is TGTGCCACCCGGGTGGTAGCGGGAGTCCCAGATACGCAGTATTTT.

The genes are TRBV5-1 and TRBJ1-1; tentatively, D is TRBD1 (5 bases). Germline V gene sequence: CDR1 SGHRS, CDR2 YFSETQ. The ends were cut back, 3 bases at V and 3 bases at J, with 12 bases in the middle. This CDR3 has 14 amino acids. The CDR3 reads CASSSHGQHTEAFF. The CDR3 DNA reads TGCGCCAGCAGCTCCCATGGACAACACACTGAAGCTTTCTTT.

The chain combines TRBV5-1 with TRBJ2-3, with 8 bases aligning to TRBD2. CDR3 length equals 16 residues. The V gene end was trimmed by 0 bases and the J gene end by 0 bases; junction bases not matched to a gene: 3. Germline lookup yields CDR1 SGHRS and CDR2 YFSETQ. The CDR3 is CASSLDSGGSTDTQYF. The DNA of the CDR3 is TGCGCCAGCAGCTTGGACAGCGGGGGCAGCACAGATACGCAGTATTTT.

The genes are TRBV6-4 and TRBJ1-5; no reliable D call. Trimming stripped 8 bases from V and 9 bases from J, with 8 bases between. Germline CDR1 reads MRHNA; CDR2 reads SNTAGT. The CDR3 consists of 10 residues. CDR3 DNA sequence: TGTGCCAGCCCGGAGGGGCCCCAGCATTTT. Its protein is CASPEGPQHF.

V is TRBV21-1 and J is TRBJ2-3; no DNA check was done on the table's D call, TRBD2. TRBV21-1 is reported as a pseudogene. The CDR3 spans 15 residues. The CDR3 nucleotides are TGTGCCAGCAGCAAGGAAGCGGGAATCACAGATACGCAGTATTTT. This gives the protein CASSKEAGITDTQYF.

V is TRBV20-1 and J is TRBJ2-7, with unresolved D. V was cut by 0 bases and J by 6 bases, with 6 bases left in between. The CDR3 loop spans 11 amino acids. CDR1 DFQATT and CDR2 SNEGSKA come from the germline V gene (reference sequence). DNA for the CDR3: TGCAGTGCTAGAGACGGTCTCGAGCAGTACTTC. Encoded protein: CSARDGLEQYF.

The J gene is TRBJ2-1, the V gene TRBV4-3, with 9 bases lining up with TRBD2. This CDR3 region has 16 residues. V shed 0 bases and J 9 bases; nucleotides not matched to a gene: 9. Per germline, CDR1 LGHNA and CDR2 YSLEER. The CDR3 bases are TGCGCCAGCAGCCAAGAGGCGGGTCTAGCGGGAAGTGAGCAGTTCTTC. This gives the protein CASSQEAGLAGSEQFF.

This sequence joins TRBV6-1 and TRBJ1-1; D gene unclear. V dropped 5 bases and J dropped 10 bases, with 14 bases sitting between them. Germline V gives CDR1 MNHNS, CDR2 SASEGT. This CDR3 comprises 12 residues. The CDR3 DNA sequence: TGTGCCAGCAGTTCTGACGTACGGAGAGCTTTCTTT. Its translation: CASSSDVRRAFF.

The chain joins TRBV6-5 to TRBJ2-1, with TRBD1 matching over 9 bases. V gave up 0 bases and J gave up 16 bases; unmatched junction bases: 4. CDR3 size: 12 residues. Germline V gene data show CDR1 as MNHEY and CDR2 as SVGAGI. In DNA, the CDR3 is TGTGCCAGCAGTTACTCGGGGACAGGGATATTCTTC. This gives the protein CASSYSGTGIFF.

The CDR3 reads CASSQSGDQPQHF. The CDR3 coding sequence is TGCGCCAGCAGTCAATCGGGAGATCAGCCCCAGCATTTT. The gene calls are TRBV23-1 and TRBJ1-5; D gene uncertain. TRBV23-1 is given ORF status, its function remaining uncertain. Trimming removed 0 bases from V and 5 bases from J, with 5 bases in between. The CDR3 has 13 residues.

V gene TRBV2 combines with J gene TRBJ1-2; D may be TRBD1 (6 bases). Trimming cost V 6 bases and J 8 bases, with 19 bases left between them. The CDR3 totals 14 residues. Germline assignment: CDR1 SNHLY and CDR2 FYNNEI. The CDR3 reads CASRNREAQGGYTF. The CDR3 DNA sequence: TGTGCCAGCAGGAACCGGGAGGCCCAGGGGGGCTACACCTTC.

This rearrangement joins TRBV9 to TRBJ2-3; D is ambiguous. Germline V gene data show CDR1 as SGDLS and CDR2 as YYNGEE. Trimming cost V 4 bases and J 6 bases, with 9 bases left between them. The CDR3 loop spans 12 amino acids. CDR3 sequence (DNA): TGTGCCAGCAGCCGGGTGCCCGATACGCAGTATTTT. It yields the protein CASSRVPDTQYF.

As DNA, the CDR3 is TGTGCCAGCAGTATCTACCGGGACTCTGGAAACACCATATATTTT. Translating gives CASSIYRDSGNTIYF. The chain employs TRBV28 and TRBJ1-3, with D hard to call. Trimming removed 5 bases at V and 0 bases at J, with 11 bases between. The CDR3 extends over 15 amino acids. Germline CDR1 reads MDHEN; CDR2 reads SYDVKM.

The chain has TRBV28 and TRBJ2-3; 10 bases map to TRBD1. The CDR3 extends over 16 amino acids. V shed 1 base and J 2 bases; nucleotides not matched to a gene: 3. From germline, CDR1 is MDHEN and CDR2 SYDVKM. This CDR3 is CASSLSGQGFTDTQYF. In DNA, the CDR3 is TGTGCCAGCAGTTTATCGGGACAGGGGTTCACAGATACGCAGTATTTT.

The chain uses TRBV7-2 and TRBJ2-1, with 10 bases that match TRBD2. Germline-derived CDR1 and CDR2 are SGHTA and FQGNSA. The CDR3 is 16 amino acids. With 3 bases clipped from V and 7 bases from J, the junction kept 9 bases outside the gene matches. The CDR3 bases are TGTGCCAGCAGCTTCCTAGCGGGAGTTATAAGGAATGAGCAGTTCTTC. This sequence encodes CASSFLAGVIRNEQFF.

The J gene is TRBJ2-7, the V gene TRBV14; D gene ambiguous. Germline loops: CDR1 SGHDN, CDR2 FVKESK. CDR3 length: 13 amino acids. Trimming took 4 bases from V and 0 from J, leaving 7 bases between them. The CDR3 sequence: CASSLSASYEQYF. DNA of the CDR3: TGTGCCAGCAGCCTTAGTGCCTCCTACGAGCAGTACTTC.

The V gene is TRBV6-1, the J gene TRBJ1-1; 8 nucleotides match TRBD1. This CDR3 is built from 13 residues. Germline V CDR1 and CDR2: MNHNS, SASEGT. The J segment lost 7 bases and the V segment lost 11 bases, leaving 12 bases of the junction unmatched. CDR3 amino acids: CAHAAGGFLEAFF. DNA of the CDR3: TGTGCCCATGCAGCAGGGGGCTTTCTTGAAGCTTTCTTT.

This clone came up a few times. The V and J genes are TRBV14 and TRBJ1-1; possible D gene TRBD1, 5 bases. CDR3 size: 15 residues. V lost 0 bases and J 3 bases, leaving 11 bases between the germline ends. CDR1 is SGHDN and CDR2 is FVKESK in the germline V gene. CDR3 in amino acids: CASSQDFGRDTEAFF. The CDR3 DNA follows: TGTGCCAGCAGCCAAGATTTTGGCAGGGACACTGAAGCTTTCTTT. Combining the CDR3 with reference TRBV14 and TRBJ1-1 gives the whole variable domain EAGVTQFPSHSVIEKGQTVTLRCDPISGHDNLYWYRRVMGKEIKFLLHFVKESKQDESGMPNNRFLAERTGGTYSTLKVQPAELEDSGVYFCASSQDFGRDTEAFFGQGTRLTVV.

The chain joins TRBV27 to TRBJ2-7, with D possibly matching TRBD2 (6 bases). The germline gives CDR1 MNHEY, CDR2 SMNVEV (reference sequence). This CDR3 region has 13 residues. Trimming left V 10 bases short and J 0 bases short, with 13 bases between. CDR3 nucleotide sequence: TGTGCCACCGGGACTTGGAGCTCCTACGAGCAGTACTTC. Residues: CATGTWSSYEQYF.

The chain recombines TRBV6-5 with TRBJ1-2; 7 nucleotides line up with TRBD1. The CDR3 length is 14 residues. The ends lost 6 bases at V and 0 bases at J; junction bases unmatched: 4. The V gene's germline CDR1 is MNHEY and CDR2 SVGAGI. The CDR3 loop reads CASRPGQANYGYTF. As DNA, the CDR3 is TGTGCCAGCAGGCCCGGACAGGCTAACTATGGCTACACCTTC.